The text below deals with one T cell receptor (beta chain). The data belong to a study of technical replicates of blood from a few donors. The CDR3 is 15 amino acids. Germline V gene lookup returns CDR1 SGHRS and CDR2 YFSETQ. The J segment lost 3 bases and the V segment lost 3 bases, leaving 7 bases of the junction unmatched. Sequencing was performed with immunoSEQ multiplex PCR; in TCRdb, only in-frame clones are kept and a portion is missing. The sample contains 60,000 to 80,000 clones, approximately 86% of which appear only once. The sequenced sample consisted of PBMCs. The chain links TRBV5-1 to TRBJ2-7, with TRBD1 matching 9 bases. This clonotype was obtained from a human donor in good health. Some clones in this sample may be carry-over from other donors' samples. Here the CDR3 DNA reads TGCGCCAGCAGCTCGGGTCGGACAGGGGTCTACGAGCAGTACTTC. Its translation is CASSSGRTGVYEQYF. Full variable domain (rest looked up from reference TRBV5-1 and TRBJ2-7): KAGVTQTPRYLIKTRGQQVTLSCSPISGHRSVSWYQQTPGQGLQFLFEYFSETQRNKGNFPGRFSGRQFSNSRSEMNVSTLELGDSALYLCASSSGRTGVYEQYFGPGTRLTVT.